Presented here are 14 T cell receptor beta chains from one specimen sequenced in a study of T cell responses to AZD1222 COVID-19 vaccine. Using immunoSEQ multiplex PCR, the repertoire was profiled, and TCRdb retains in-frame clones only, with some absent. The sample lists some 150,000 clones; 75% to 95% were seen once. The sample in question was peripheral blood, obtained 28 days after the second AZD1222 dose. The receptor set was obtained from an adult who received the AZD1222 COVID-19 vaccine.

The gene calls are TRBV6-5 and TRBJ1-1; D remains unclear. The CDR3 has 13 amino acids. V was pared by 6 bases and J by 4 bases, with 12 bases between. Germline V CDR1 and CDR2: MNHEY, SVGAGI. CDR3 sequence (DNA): TGTGCCAGCAGCTCCAGAGGTCCCACTGAAGCTTTCTTT. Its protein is CASSSRGPTEAFF.

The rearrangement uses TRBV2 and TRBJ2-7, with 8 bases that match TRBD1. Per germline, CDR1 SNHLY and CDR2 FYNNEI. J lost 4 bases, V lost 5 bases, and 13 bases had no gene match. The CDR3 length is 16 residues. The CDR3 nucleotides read TGTGCCAGCAGTCTAATTCAGGGGGCGAATATGTACGAGCAGTACTTC. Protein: CASSLIQGANMYEQYF.

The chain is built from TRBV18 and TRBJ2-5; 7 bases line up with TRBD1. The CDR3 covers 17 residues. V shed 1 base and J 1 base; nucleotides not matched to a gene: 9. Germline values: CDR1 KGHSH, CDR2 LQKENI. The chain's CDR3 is CASSPLRQGILQETQYF. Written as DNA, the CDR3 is TGTGCCAGCTCACCACTGAGACAGGGCATACTCCAAGAGACCCAGTACTTC.

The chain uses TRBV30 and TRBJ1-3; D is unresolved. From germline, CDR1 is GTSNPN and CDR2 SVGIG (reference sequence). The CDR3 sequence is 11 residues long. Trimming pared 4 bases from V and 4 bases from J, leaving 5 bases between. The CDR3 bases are TGTGCCTGGACAGAGGGAAACACCATATATTTT. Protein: CAWTEGNTIYF. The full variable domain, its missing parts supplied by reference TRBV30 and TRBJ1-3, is SQTIHQWPATLVQPVGSPLSLECTVEGTSNPNLYWYRQAAGRGLQLLFYSVGIGQISSEVPQNLSASRPQDRQFILSSKKLLLSDSGFYLCAWTEGNTIYFGEGSWLTVV.

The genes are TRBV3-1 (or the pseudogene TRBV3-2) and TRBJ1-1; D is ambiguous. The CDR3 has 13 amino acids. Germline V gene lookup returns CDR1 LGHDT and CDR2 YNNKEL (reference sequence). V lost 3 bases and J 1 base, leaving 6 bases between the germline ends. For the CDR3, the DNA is TGTGCCAGCAGCCATGGCAGGAACACTGAAGCTTTCTTT. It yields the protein CASSHGRNTEAFF.

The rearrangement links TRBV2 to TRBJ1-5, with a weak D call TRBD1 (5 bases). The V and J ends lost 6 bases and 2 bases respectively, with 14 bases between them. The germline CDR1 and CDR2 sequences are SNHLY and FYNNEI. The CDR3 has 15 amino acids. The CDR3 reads CASRGKDTRNQPQHF. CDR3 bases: TGTGCCAGCAGGGGGAAGGACACCCGCAATCAGCCCCAGCATTTT.

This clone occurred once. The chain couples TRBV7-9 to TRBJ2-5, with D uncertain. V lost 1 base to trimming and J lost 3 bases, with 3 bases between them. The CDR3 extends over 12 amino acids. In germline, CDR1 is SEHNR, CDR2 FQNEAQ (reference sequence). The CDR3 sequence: CASSLEEETQYF. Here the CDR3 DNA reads TGTGCCAGCAGCTTAGAAGAAGAGACCCAGTACTTC. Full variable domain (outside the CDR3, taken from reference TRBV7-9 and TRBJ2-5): DTGVSQNPRHKITKRGQNVTFRCDPISEHNRLYWYRQTLGQGPEFLTYFQNEAQLEKSRLLSDRFSAERPKGSFSTLEIQRTEQGDSAMYLCASSLEEETQYFGPGTRLLVL.

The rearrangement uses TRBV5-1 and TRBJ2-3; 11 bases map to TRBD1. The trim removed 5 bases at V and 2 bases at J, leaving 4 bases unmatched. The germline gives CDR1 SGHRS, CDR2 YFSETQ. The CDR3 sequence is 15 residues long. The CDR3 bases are TGCGCCAGCAGGTCGGACAGGGGGCTCACAGATACGCAGTATTTT. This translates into CASRSDRGLTDTQYF.

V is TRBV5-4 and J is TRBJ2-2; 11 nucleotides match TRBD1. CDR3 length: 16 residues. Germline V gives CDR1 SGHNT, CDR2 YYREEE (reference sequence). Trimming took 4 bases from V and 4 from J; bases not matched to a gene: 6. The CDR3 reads CASSAPGTGGTGELFF. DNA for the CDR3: TGTGCCAGCAGCGCCCCGGGGACAGGGGGCACCGGGGAGCTGTTTTTT.

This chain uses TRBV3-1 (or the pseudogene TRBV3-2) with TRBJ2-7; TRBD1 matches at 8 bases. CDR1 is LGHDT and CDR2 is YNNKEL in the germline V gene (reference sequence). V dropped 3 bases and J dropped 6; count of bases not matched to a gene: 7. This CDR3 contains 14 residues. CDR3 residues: CASSHPGQGGEQYF. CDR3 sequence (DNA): TGTGCCAGCAGCCACCCCGGACAGGGAGGCGAGCAGTACTTC.

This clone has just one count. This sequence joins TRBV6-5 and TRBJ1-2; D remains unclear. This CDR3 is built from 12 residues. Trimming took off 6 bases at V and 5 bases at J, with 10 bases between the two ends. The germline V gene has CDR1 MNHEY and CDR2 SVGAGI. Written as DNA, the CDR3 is TGTGCCAGCAGCCAAGGAGTATATGGCTACACCTTC. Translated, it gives CASSQGVYGYTF.

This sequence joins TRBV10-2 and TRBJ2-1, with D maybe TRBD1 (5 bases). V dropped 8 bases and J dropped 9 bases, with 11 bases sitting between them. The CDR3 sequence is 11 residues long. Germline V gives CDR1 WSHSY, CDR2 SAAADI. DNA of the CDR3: TGCGCCAGCGCCAGGGCAGGTGAGCAGTTCTTC. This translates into CASARAGEQFF.

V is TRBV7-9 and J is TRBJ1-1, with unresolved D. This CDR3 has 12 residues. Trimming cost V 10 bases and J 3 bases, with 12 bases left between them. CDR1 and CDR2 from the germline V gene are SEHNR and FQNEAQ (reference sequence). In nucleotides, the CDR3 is TGTGCCACCTCCAAGTCGGACACTGAAGCTTTCTTT. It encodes CATSKSDTEAFF.

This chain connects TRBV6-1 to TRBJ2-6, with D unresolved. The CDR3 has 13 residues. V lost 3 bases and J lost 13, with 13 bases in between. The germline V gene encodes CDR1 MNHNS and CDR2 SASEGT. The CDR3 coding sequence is TGTGCCAGCAGTGATAGGGCGCGAGTTGTCCTGACTTTC. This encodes CASSDRARVVLTF.